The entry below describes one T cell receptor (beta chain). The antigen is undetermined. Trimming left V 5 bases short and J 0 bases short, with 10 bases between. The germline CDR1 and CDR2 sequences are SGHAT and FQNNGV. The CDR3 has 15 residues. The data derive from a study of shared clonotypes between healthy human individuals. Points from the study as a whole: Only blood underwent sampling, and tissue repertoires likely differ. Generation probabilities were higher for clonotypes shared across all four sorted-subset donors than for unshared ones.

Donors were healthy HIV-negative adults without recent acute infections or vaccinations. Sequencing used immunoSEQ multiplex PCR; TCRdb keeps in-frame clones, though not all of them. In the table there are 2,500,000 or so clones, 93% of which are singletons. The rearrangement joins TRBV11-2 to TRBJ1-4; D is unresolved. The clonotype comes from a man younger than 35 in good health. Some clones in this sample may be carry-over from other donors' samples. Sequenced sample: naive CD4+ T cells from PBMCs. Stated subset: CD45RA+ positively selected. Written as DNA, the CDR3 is TGTGCCAGCAGCGCCACCCAGGCAACTAATGAAAAACTGTTTTTT. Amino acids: CASSATQATNEKLFF.